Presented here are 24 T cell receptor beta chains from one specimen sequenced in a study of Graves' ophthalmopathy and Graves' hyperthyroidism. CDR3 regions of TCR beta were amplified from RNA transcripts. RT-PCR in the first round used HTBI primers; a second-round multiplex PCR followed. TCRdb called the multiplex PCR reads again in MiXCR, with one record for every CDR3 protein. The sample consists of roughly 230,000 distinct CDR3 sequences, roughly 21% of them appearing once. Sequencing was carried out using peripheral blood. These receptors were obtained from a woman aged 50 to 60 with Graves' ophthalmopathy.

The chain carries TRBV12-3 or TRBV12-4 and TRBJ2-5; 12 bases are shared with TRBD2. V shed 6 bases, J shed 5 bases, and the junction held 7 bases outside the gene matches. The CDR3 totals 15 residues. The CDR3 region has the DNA TGTGCCAGCAGAACTAGCGGGAGGCCTTGGGAGACCCAGTACTTC. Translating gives CASRTSGRPWETQYF.

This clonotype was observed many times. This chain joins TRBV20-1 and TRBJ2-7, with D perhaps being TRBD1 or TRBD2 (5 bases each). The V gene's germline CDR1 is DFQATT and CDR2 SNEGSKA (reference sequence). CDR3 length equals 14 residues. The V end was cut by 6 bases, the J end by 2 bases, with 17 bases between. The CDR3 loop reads CSAGLGDSPYEQYF. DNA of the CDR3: TGCAGTGCCGGGCTGGGGGATTCACCCTACGAGCAGTACTTC.

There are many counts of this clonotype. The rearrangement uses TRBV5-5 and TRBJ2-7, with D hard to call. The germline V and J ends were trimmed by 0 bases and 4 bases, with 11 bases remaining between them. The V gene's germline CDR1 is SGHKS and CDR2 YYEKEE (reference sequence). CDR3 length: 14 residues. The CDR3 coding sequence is TGTGCCAGCAGCTTGGAGTCTGGAGAATACGAGCAGTACTTC. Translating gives CASSLESGEYEQYF.

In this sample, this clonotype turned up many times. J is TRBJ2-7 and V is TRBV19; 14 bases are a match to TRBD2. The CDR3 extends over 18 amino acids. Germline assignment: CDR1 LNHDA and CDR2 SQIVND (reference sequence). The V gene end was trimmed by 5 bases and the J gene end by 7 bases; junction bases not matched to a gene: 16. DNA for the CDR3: TGTGCCAGTAGTCCTTATGGGACTAGCGGGAGCAAAAAGGGGGAGCAGTACTTC. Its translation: CASSPYGTSGSKKGEQYF.

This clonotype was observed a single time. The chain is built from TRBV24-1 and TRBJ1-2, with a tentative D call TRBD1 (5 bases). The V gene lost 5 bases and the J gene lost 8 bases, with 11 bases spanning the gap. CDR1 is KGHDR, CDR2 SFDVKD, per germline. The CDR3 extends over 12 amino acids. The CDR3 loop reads CATSVEGVGYTF. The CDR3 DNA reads TGTGCCACCAGTGTAGAAGGGGTCGGCTACACCTTC.

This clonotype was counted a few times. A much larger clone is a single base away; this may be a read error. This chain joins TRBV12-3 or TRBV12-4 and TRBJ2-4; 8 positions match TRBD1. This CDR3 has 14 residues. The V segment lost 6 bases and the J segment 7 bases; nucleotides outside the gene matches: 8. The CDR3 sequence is CASSSAGGMNIQYF. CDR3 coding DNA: TGTGCCAGCAGCTCGGCAGGGGGCATGAACATTCAGTACTTC.

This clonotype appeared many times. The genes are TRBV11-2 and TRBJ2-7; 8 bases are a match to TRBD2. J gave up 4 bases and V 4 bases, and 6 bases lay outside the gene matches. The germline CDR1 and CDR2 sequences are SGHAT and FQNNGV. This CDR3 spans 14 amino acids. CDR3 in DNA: TGTGCCAGCAGCTCGGGGGGGGACGTATACGAGCAGTACTTC. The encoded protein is CASSSGGDVYEQYF. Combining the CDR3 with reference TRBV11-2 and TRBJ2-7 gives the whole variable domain EAGVAQSPRYKIIEKRQSVAFWCNPISGHATLYWYQQILGQGPKLLIQFQNNGVVDDSQLPKDRFSAERLKGVDSTLKIQPAKLEDSAVYLCASSSGGDVYEQYFGPGTRLTVT.

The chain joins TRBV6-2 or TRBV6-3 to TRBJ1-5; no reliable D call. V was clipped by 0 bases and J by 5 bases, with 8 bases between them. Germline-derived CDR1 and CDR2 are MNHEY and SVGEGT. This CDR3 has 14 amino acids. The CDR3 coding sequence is TGTGCCAGCAGTTACTCTCACGGGGATCAGCCCCAGCATTTT. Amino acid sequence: CASSYSHGDQPQHF.

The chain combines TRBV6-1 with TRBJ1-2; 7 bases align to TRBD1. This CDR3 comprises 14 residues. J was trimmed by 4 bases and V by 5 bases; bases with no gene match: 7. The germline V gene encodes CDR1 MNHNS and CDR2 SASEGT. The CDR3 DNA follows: TGTGCCAGCAGTCCACAGGGGTCCTCCTATGGCTACACCTTC. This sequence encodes CASSPQGSSYGYTF.

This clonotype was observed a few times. The CDR3 spells CASSLPGGGTEAFF. The CDR3 DNA sequence: TGTGCCAGCAGTCTACCGGGGGGGGGCACTGAAGCTTTCTTT. The chain carries TRBV6-2 or TRBV6-3 and TRBJ1-1, with a possible D match to TRBD1 (5 bases). Germline assignment: CDR1 MNHEY and CDR2 SVGEGT. The ends were cut back, 5 bases at V and 4 bases at J, with 14 bases in the middle. The CDR3 covers 14 residues.

In DNA form, the CDR3 reads TGTGCCAGCAGATCGGGACGGGAAGCTTTCTTT. This translates into CASRSGREAFF. V usage is TRBV12-3 or TRBV12-4 and J usage is TRBJ1-1; weak D call: TRBD1 (5 bases). The V end lost 6 bases, the J end lost 8 bases, and 10 bases lay between the germline ends. The CDR3 has 11 amino acids.

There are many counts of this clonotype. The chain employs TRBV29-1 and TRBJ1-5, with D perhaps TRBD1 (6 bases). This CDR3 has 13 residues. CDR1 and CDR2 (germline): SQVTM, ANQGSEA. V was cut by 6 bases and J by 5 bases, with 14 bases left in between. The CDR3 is CSVADRRDQPQHF. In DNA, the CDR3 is TGCAGCGTGGCGGACAGAAGGGATCAGCCCCAGCATTTT.

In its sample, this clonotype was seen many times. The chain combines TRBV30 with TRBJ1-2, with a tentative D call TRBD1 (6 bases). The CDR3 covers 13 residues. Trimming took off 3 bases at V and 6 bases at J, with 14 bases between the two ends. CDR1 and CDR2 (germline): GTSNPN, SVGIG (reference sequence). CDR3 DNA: TGTGCCTGGAGACCGGGACAACCCAATGGCTACACCTTC. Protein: CAWRPGQPNGYTF.

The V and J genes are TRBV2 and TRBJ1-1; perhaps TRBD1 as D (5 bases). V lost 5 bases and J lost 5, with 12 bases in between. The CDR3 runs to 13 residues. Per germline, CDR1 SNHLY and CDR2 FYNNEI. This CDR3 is CASSTGTETEAFF. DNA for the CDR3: TGTGCCAGCAGTACCGGGACTGAAACTGAAGCTTTCTTT. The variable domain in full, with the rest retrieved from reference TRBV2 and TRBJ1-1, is EPEVTQTPSHQVTQMGQEVILRCVPISNHLYFYWYRQILGQKVEFLVSFYNNEISEKSEIFDDQFSVERPDGSNFTLKIRSTKLEDSAMYFCASSTGTETEAFFGQGTRLTVV.

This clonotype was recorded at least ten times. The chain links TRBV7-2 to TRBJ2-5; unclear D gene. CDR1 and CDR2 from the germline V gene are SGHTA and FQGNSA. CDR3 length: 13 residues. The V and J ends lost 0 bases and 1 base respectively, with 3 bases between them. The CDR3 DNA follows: TGTGCCAGCAGCTTAGCCTTCCAAGAGACCCAGTACTTC. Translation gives CASSLAFQETQYF.

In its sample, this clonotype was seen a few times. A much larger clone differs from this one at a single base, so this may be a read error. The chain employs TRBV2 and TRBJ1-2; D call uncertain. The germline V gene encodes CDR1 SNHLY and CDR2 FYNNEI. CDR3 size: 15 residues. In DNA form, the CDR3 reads TGTGTCAGCAGTCTAAGGCCCCAAGAGAGCTATGGCTACACCTTC. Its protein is CVSSLRPQESYGYTF.

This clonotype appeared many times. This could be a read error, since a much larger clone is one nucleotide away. CDR3 in DNA: TGTGCCAGCAGCTTGGGCGGGCCCTCCTACGAGCAGTACTTC. Amino acid sequence: CASSLGGPSYEQYF. The chain employs TRBV7-2 and TRBJ2-7; maybe TRBD2 (5 bases). The V gene lost 3 bases and the J gene lost 0 bases, with 9 bases spanning the gap. CDR1 is SGHTA, CDR2 FQGNSA, per germline. The CDR3 sequence is 14 residues long.

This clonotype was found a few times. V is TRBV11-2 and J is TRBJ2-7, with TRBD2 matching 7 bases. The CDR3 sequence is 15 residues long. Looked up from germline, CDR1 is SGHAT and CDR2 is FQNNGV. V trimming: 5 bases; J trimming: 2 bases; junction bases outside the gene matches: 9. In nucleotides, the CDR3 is TGTGCCAGCAGCCCCTTCGCGGGAGTGGCCTACGAGCAGTACTTC. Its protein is CASSPFAGVAYEQYF.

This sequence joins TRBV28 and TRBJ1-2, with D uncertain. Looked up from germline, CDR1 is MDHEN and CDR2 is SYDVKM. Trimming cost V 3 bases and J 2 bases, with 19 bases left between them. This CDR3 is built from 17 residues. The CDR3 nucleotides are TGTGCCAGCAGTTTCCCGGGCCAGAACCCCCTAAACTATGGCTACACCTTC. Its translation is CASSFPGQNPLNYGYTF.

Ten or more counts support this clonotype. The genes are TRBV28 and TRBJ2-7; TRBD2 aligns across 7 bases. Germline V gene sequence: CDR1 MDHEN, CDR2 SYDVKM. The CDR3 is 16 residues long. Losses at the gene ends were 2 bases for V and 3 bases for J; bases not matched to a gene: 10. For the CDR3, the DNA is TGTGCCAGCAGTTTAACCCCCGAAGCGGGGAGCTACGAGCAGTACTTC. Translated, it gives CASSLTPEAGSYEQYF.

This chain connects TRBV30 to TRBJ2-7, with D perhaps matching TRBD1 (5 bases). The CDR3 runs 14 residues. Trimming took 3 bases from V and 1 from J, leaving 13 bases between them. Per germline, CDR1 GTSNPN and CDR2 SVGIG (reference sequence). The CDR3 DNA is TGTGCCTGGAGCGAAATGCAGGGATCCTACGAGCAGTACTTC. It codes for CAWSEMQGSYEQYF.

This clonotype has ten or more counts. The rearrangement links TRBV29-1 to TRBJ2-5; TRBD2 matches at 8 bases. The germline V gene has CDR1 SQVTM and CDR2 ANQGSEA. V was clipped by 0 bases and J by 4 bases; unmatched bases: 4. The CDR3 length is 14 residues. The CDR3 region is CSVEDGRGGETQYF. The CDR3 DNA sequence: TGCAGCGTTGAAGACGGGAGGGGAGGAGAGACCCAGTACTTC.

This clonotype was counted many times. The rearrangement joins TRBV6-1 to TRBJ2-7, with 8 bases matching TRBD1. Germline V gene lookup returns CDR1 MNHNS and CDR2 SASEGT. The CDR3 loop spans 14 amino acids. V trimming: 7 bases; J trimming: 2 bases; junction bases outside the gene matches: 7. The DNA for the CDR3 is TGTGCCAGCAACCATCCGGGACAGGCCTACGAGCAGTACTTC. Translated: CASNHPGQAYEQYF.

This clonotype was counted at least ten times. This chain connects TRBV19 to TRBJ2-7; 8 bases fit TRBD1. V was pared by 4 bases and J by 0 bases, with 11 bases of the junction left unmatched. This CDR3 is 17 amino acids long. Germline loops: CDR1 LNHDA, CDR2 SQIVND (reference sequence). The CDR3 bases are TGTGCCAGTAGTAGGGCCCTCGACAGGGGTAGCTCCTACGAGCAGTACTTC. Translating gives CASSRALDRGSSYEQYF.